The 26 T cell receptor beta chains below come from one sample, sequenced in a study of blood T cell repertoires in COVID-19. Produced via immunoSEQ multiplex PCR; TCRdb's table is partial and in-frame only. The repertoire consists of nearly 90,000 clones, with about two thirds occurring once and the leading ten covering about an eighth. The sequenced material came from peripheral blood. These receptors were collected from a woman over 75 with acute or convalescent COVID-19.

CDR3 sequence: CASSFRGGGRSVLEAFF. The CDR3 coding sequence is TGTGCCAGCAGTTTTCGCGGGGGGGGCAGGTCAGTGCTTGAAGCTTTCTTT. The chain is built from TRBV28 and TRBJ1-1; D may be TRBD1 (6 bases). CDR3 size: 17 residues. CDR1 is MDHEN and CDR2 is SYDVKM in the germline V gene. The V and J ends lost 3 bases and 7 bases respectively, with 24 bases between them.

The chain couples TRBV18 to TRBJ2-3; D gene unclear. CDR1 and CDR2 from the germline V gene are KGHSH and LQKENI. The V end lost 6 bases, the J end lost 6 bases, and 10 bases lay between the germline ends. The CDR3 is 12 residues long. CDR3: CASSPASDTQYF. The DNA of the CDR3 is TGTGCCAGCTCTCCCGCGTCTGATACGCAGTATTTT.

The CDR3 DNA reads TGTGCCAGCAGCTTCTTAGCGGGGGGGCTGAGCACAGATACGCAGTATTTT. It translates to CASSFLAGGLSTDTQYF. The chain combines TRBV7-9 with TRBJ2-3; TRBD2 matches at 11 bases. The CDR3 totals 17 residues. Trimming at V came to 3 bases and at J to 0 bases, leaving 5 bases not matched to a gene. Germline CDR1 reads SEHNR; CDR2 reads FQNEAQ (reference sequence). The variable domain in full, with the rest retrieved from reference TRBV7-9 and TRBJ2-3, is DTGVSQNPRHKITKRGQNVTFRCDPISEHNRLYWYRQTLGQGPEFLTYFQNEAQLEKSRLLSDRFSAERPKGSFSTLEIQRTEQGDSAMYLCASSFLAGGLSTDTQYFGPGTRLTVL.

The sample holds a few counts of this clone. The V gene is TRBV3-1 (or the pseudogene TRBV3-2), the J gene TRBJ2-5, with D perhaps TRBD1 (6 bases). V was pared by 2 bases and J by 5 bases, with 9 bases between. Germline V gene lookup returns CDR1 LGHDT and CDR2 YNNKEL (reference sequence). The CDR3 length is 13 residues. This CDR3 is CASSQFRGETQYF. Here the CDR3 DNA reads TGTGCCAGCAGCCAATTTAGGGGGGAGACCCAGTACTTC.

The chain joins TRBV21-1 to TRBJ1-2; the table's D call, TRBD1, has no DNA check behind it. TRBV21-1 has pseudogene status. The CDR3 runs to 15 residues. The CDR3 coding sequence is TGTGCCAGCAGCAAGGGGACAGGGGGAAGGTATGGCTACACCTTC. Its protein product is CASSKGTGGRYGYTF.

The gene calls are TRBV12-3 or TRBV12-4 and TRBJ2-7, with D unresolved. V was trimmed by 6 bases and J by 3 bases, leaving 12 bases between them. This CDR3 is 13 amino acids long. The chain's CDR3 is CASSNGLFYEQYF. The CDR3, as DNA: TGTGCCAGCAGCAATGGCCTTTTCTACGAGCAGTACTTC.

The rearrangement links TRBV19 to TRBJ1-2; 11 bases agree with TRBD1. The V gene end was trimmed by 10 bases and the J gene end by 2 bases; junction bases not matched to a gene: 12. CDR3 size: 16 residues. CDR1 LNHDA and CDR2 SQIVND come from the germline V gene (reference sequence). CDR3 in amino acids: CATTPGQGGRNYGYTF. As DNA, the CDR3 is TGTGCCACCACGCCGGGACAGGGGGGGCGAAACTATGGCTACACCTTC.

This clone appeared many times. The chain has TRBV12-5 and TRBJ2-1; weak D call: TRBD2 (6 bases). Trimming stripped 6 bases from V and 7 bases from J, with 7 bases between. Germline CDR1 LGHNT, CDR2 FRNRAP. CDR3 size: 11 residues. This chain's CDR3 is CASGLANEQFF. As DNA, the CDR3 is TGTGCTAGTGGCCTAGCGAATGAGCAGTTCTTC.

The V gene is TRBV7-2, the J gene TRBJ2-3, with 9 nucleotides matching TRBD1. V gave up 3 bases and J gave up 5 bases; unmatched junction bases: 3. CDR1 SGHTA and CDR2 FQGNSA come from the germline V gene. The CDR3 contains 14 residues. The DNA of the CDR3 is TGTGCCAGCAGCTTGGACAGGGGATTAGATACGCAGTATTTT. Translation gives CASSLDRGLDTQYF.

This clone was observed many times. The chain joins TRBV4-2 to TRBJ1-2; 7 nucleotides agree with TRBD1. CDR3 length: 18 amino acids. After removal of 4 bases from V and 9 bases from J, the junction contained 23 bases not matched to a gene. Germline values: CDR1 LGHNA, CDR2 YNFKEQ. The CDR3 is CASSLDLATGRSEGRYTF. The CDR3 nucleotides are TGTGCCAGCAGCCTCGACCTTGCGACAGGGAGAAGCGAGGGTCGCTACACCTTC.

The V gene is TRBV6-2 or TRBV6-3, the J gene TRBJ1-1, with no clear D. V lost 2 bases and J lost 7, with 17 bases in between. The CDR3 extends over 15 amino acids. Germline V lookup: CDR1 MNHEY, CDR2 SVGEGT. The CDR3 nucleotides are TGTGCCAGCAGTTACGGTTCTGTCAGCGGGATTGAAGCTTTCTTT. Its protein product is CASSYGSVSGIEAFF.

The chain is built from TRBV10-3 and TRBJ2-7, with a weak D call TRBD1 (5 bases). The V end was cut by 4 bases, the J end by 0 bases, with 10 bases between. Germline V lookup: CDR1 ENHRY, CDR2 SYGVKD. The CDR3 has 14 amino acids. The CDR3 DNA sequence: TGTGCCATCAGTGGAAAGGACATCTCCTACGAGCAGTACTTC. It yields the protein CAISGKDISYEQYF.

The chain couples TRBV18 to TRBJ2-7; 8 nucleotides align to TRBD1. The V gene end was trimmed by 4 bases and the J gene end by 5 bases; junction bases not matched to a gene: 7. Germline-derived CDR1 and CDR2 are KGHSH and LQKENI. The CDR3 sequence is 14 residues long. The CDR3 region has the DNA TGTGCCAGCTCACTGACAGGGGCGTTGGACGAGCAGTACTTC. It translates to CASSLTGALDEQYF.

This clone appeared a few times. The chain couples TRBV24-1 to TRBJ1-2; 7 bases fit TRBD1. J was trimmed by 3 bases and V by 5 bases; bases with no gene match: 11. Germline CDR1 is KGHDR and CDR2 is SFDVKD. This CDR3 is built from 16 residues. CDR3: CATSAGTRGKDYGYTF. CDR3 nucleotides: TGTGCCACCAGTGCAGGGACCAGGGGGAAGGACTATGGCTACACCTTC.

The genes are TRBV9 and TRBJ1-1, with D possibly TRBD1 on 5 matching bases. Germline assignment: CDR1 SGDLS and CDR2 YYNGEE. V was shortened by 0 bases and J by 3 bases, with 18 bases between the two germline ends. This CDR3 contains 17 residues. The CDR3 loop reads CASSVGPRGVKDTEAFF. CDR3 DNA: TGTGCCAGCAGCGTAGGCCCCCGGGGGGTTAAGGACACTGAAGCTTTCTTT. The complete variable domain, with remaining parts taken from reference TRBV9 and TRBJ1-1, reads DSGVTQTPKHLITATGQRVTLRCSPRSGDLSVYWYQQSLDQGLQFLIQYYNGEERAKGNILERFSAQQFPDLHSELNLSSLELGDSALYFCASSVGPRGVKDTEAFFGQGTRLTVV.

The chain has TRBV5-1 and TRBJ2-7, with no clear D. In germline, CDR1 is SGHRS, CDR2 YFSETQ. The CDR3 extends over 13 amino acids. V lost 4 bases to trimming and J lost 2 bases, with 10 bases between them. The CDR3 region has the DNA TGCGCCAGCAGCGAAGGAGCACCCTACGAGCAGTACTTC. Its protein is CASSEGAPYEQYF.

The chain employs TRBV5-4 and TRBJ2-7; TRBD2 agrees at 9 bases. This CDR3 is 15 amino acids long. The J segment lost 3 bases and the V segment lost 0 bases, leaving 4 bases of the junction unmatched. CDR1 is SGHNT and CDR2 is YYREEE in the germline V gene (reference sequence). CDR3 sequence: CASSLGRGGHYEQYF. In DNA, the CDR3 is TGTGCCAGCAGCTTGGGGCGGGGGGGCCACTACGAGCAGTACTTC.

The V gene is TRBV7-9, the J gene TRBJ2-6, with 7 nucleotides matching TRBD1. Germline assignment: CDR1 SEHNR and CDR2 FQNEAQ (reference sequence). The CDR3 spans 18 residues. V shed 4 bases, J shed 0 bases, and the junction held 9 bases outside the gene matches. The chain's CDR3 is CASSSLQGPYSGANVLTF. The DNA of the CDR3 is TGTGCCAGCAGCTCTTTACAGGGGCCCTACTCTGGGGCCAACGTCCTGACTTTC.

The V gene is TRBV5-1, the J gene TRBJ1-2; maybe TRBD1 (6 bases). Germline V CDR1 and CDR2: SGHRS, YFSETQ. The CDR3 spans 16 residues. V lost 0 bases, J lost 8 bases, and 20 bases lay in between. The CDR3 spells CASSLDPNTGTGGYTF. CDR3 coding DNA: TGCGCCAGCAGCTTGGATCCGAACACAGGGACGGGCGGCTACACCTTC.

V usage is TRBV5-1 and J usage is TRBJ1-1; 10 bases map to TRBD1. This CDR3 is 15 amino acids long. Germline V gives CDR1 SGHRS, CDR2 YFSETQ. V dropped 3 bases and J dropped 6; count of bases not matched to a gene: 8. CDR3 nucleotide sequence: TGCGCCAGCAGCTGGGGGGACAGGGGTAACGCTGAAGCTTTCTTT. This codes for CASSWGDRGNAEAFF.

This chain joins TRBV10-3 and TRBJ1-1; the match to TRBD1 covers 9 bases. The CDR3 runs to 14 residues. V trimming: 8 bases; J trimming: 3 bases; junction bases outside the gene matches: 7. Germline CDR1 and CDR2: ENHRY and SYGVKD. In DNA form, the CDR3 reads TGTGCCATCGGAGGGGGACAGGGTTACACTGAAGCTTTCTTT. It encodes CAIGGGQGYTEAFF.

The chain is built from TRBV18 and TRBJ1-1; TRBD1 matches 7 bases. The length of the CDR3 is 14 residues. From germline, CDR1 is KGHSH and CDR2 LQKENI. Trimming at V came to 5 bases and at J to 0 bases, leaving 3 bases not matched to a gene. In nucleotides, the CDR3 is TGTGCCAGCTCAAAAGACAGGGTGAACACTGAAGCTTTCTTT. This sequence encodes CASSKDRVNTEAFF.

The chain has TRBV7-2 and TRBJ1-1; 9 bases line up with TRBD1. The CDR3 is 16 amino acids. With 5 bases clipped from V and 0 bases from J, the junction kept 7 bases outside the gene matches. CDR1 is SGHTA and CDR2 is FQGNSA in the germline V gene. CDR3: CASSKQGAYMNTEAFF. In DNA, the CDR3 is TGTGCCAGCAGCAAACAGGGGGCATATATGAACACTGAAGCTTTCTTT.

This rearrangement joins TRBV6-4 to TRBJ2-3, with a weak D call TRBD1 (5 bases). Germline-derived CDR1 and CDR2 are MRHNA and SNTAGT. V was shortened by 4 bases and J by 0 bases, with 8 bases between the two germline ends. This CDR3 has 14 amino acids. This chain's CDR3 is CASSGKGSTDTQYF. The DNA of the CDR3 is TGTGCCAGCAGTGGAAAGGGGAGCACAGATACGCAGTATTTT.

The V and J genes are TRBV5-5 and TRBJ1-2, with 7 bases lining up with TRBD1. J lost 0 bases, V lost 4 bases, and 6 bases had no gene match. This CDR3 is built from 15 residues. Germline loops: CDR1 SGHKS, CDR2 YYEKEE (reference sequence). CDR3 protein: CASSPDRAPNYGYTF. The CDR3 region has the DNA TGTGCCAGCAGCCCCGACAGGGCCCCTAACTATGGCTACACCTTC. The complete variable domain, with remaining parts taken from reference TRBV5-5 and TRBJ1-2, reads DAGVTQSPTHLIKTRGQQVTLRCSPISGHKSVSWYQQVLGQGPQFIFQYYEKEERGRGNFPDRFSARQFPNYSSELNVNALLLGDSALYLCASSPDRAPNYGYTFGSGTRLTVV.

The rearrangement joins TRBV2 to TRBJ1-2, with 8 bases that match TRBD1. Losses at the gene ends were 9 bases for V and 3 bases for J; bases not matched to a gene: 0. CDR3 length: 11 residues. The germline gives CDR1 SNHLY, CDR2 FYNNEI. CDR3 sequence (DNA): TGTGCCAGGGACAGGGACTATGGCTACACCTTC. Protein sequence: CARDRDYGYTF.